Each of the 2 T cell receptor beta chains below was sequenced from the same sample in a study of cytomegalovirus exposure and HLA in healthy donors. The PCR contained 60 Vbeta and 13 Jbeta primers. TCRdb's copy holds only in-frame clones and misses some; the assay was immunoSEQ multiplex PCR. The table has 110,000 to 150,000 clones, roughly 9.7% seen once. The specimen was PBMCs. These receptors came from a man aged 50 to 60 in good health and CMV-seronegative.

This clone was seen a few times. The genes are TRBV11-3 and TRBJ1-1, with D possibly matching TRBD1 (5 bases). Germline V gene sequence: CDR1 SGHNT, CDR2 YENEEA. The V gene lost 0 bases and the J gene lost 6 bases, with 8 bases spanning the gap. The CDR3 contains 13 residues. CDR3 in amino acids: CASSLEGRPEAFF. CDR3 DNA: TGTGCCAGCAGCTTAGAGGGGCGGCCTGAAGCTTTCTTT.

The chain couples TRBV14 to TRBJ1-1; D may be TRBD1 (5 bases). Deletions cut 2 bases from V and 4 bases from J, with 14 bases between. From germline, CDR1 is SGHDN and CDR2 FVKESK. The CDR3 is 15 amino acids. CDR3 in amino acids: CASSQQNAQGTEAFF. DNA of the CDR3: TGTGCCAGCAGCCAACAAAACGCCCAGGGCACTGAAGCTTTCTTT.